The 24 T cell receptor beta chains in this list originate from one sample, sequenced in a study of post-analysis software for immune sequencing data. Their cognate antigens are unknown. Findings of the study overall: Four to six TRBV segments (TRBV5-6, TRBV5-1 and TRBV20-1 among them) occurred more frequently in patients than in controls.

Unique molecular identifiers featured in each of the TCR beta cDNA libraries. TCRdb called the PCR reads again in MiXCR, with one record for every CDR3 protein. The data show about 800,000 distinct CDR3 sequences, about 27% seen once. Input material: blood. These receptors were obtained from a girl aged 5-17 years with multiple sclerosis.

The rearrangement uses TRBV7-9 and TRBJ2-5, with D possibly being TRBD2 (5 bases). This CDR3 has 14 residues. Trimming shortened V by 4 bases and J by 5 bases, and 14 bases separated the two germline ends. Germline CDR1 is SEHNR and CDR2 is FQNEAQ (reference sequence). The CDR3 here is CASSSTSSGETQYF. CDR3 in DNA: TGTGCCAGCAGCTCCACTAGTTCCGGGGAGACCCAGTACTTC.

This clonotype has only one observation. Here the CDR3 omits its conserved ending phenylalanine or tryptophan, so a read error is the likely source. V gene TRBV5-1 combines with J gene TRBJ2-2; no firm D call. The CDR3 has 16 residues. Trimming cost V 1 base and J 0 bases, with 10 bases left between them. The V gene's germline CDR1 is SGHRS and CDR2 YFSETQ. The CDR3 region has the DNA TGCGCCAGCAGCTTGCGGGTCGACCCGAACACCGGGGAGCTGTTTGTT. Amino acid sequence: CASSLRVDPNTGELFV.

In its sample, this clonotype was seen many times. The chain has TRBV29-1 and TRBJ2-5; D uncertain. Germline V gives CDR1 SQVTM, CDR2 ANQGSEA. The ends were cut back, 4 bases at V and 5 bases at J, with 11 bases in the middle. The CDR3 is 12 residues long. The CDR3 reads CSVAAPGETQYF. CDR3 bases: TGCAGCGTTGCGGCTCCCGGGGAGACCCAGTACTTC.

The rearrangement joins TRBV29-1 to TRBJ2-2, with D perhaps matching TRBD2 (6 bases). The germline V gene has CDR1 SQVTM and CDR2 ANQGSEA. There are 11 residues in the CDR3. V shed 7 bases and J shed 3 bases, with 6 bases lying between them. CDR3 amino acids: CSGGDTGELFF. The CDR3 nucleotides read TGCAGCGGGGGGGACACCGGGGAGCTGTTTTTT.

This clonotype was counted only a few times. J is TRBJ2-7 and V is TRBV5-4, with D hard to call. With 1 base removed from V and 2 bases from J, the gap between germline ends came to 10 bases. Per the germline V gene, CDR1 is SGHNT and CDR2 is YYREEE (reference sequence). This CDR3 spans 14 amino acids. CDR3 amino acids: CASSLPRAPYEQYF. The CDR3 coding sequence is TGTGCCAGCAGCTTGCCCCGGGCCCCCTACGAGCAGTACTTC.

This clonotype was seen ten or more times. CDR3 region: CASSLRERGSSYNEQFF. The CDR3 DNA is TGTGCCAGCAGCCTCAGGGAGCGGGGGAGCTCCTACAATGAGCAGTTCTTC. The chain joins TRBV7-2 to TRBJ2-1; 8 bases are a match to TRBD2. Trimming took 5 bases from V and 0 from J; bases not matched to a gene: 9. There are 17 residues in the CDR3. Germline values: CDR1 SGHTA, CDR2 FQGNSA.

Points on this clonotype: The missing conserved phenylalanine or tryptophan at the end of this CDR3 makes a read error likely. The chain uses TRBV2 and TRBJ2-1; D is undetermined. Trimming shortened V by 5 bases and J by 6 bases, and 8 bases separated the two germline ends. CDR1 is SNHLY, CDR2 FYNNEI, per germline. CDR3 length: 12 residues. CDR3 nucleotide sequence: TGTGCCAGCAGTTACAGATTCAATGAGCAGTTCCTC. It encodes CASSYRFNEQFL.

This chain connects TRBV29-1 to TRBJ1-3; no clear D. This CDR3 region has 13 residues. V shed 4 bases and J shed 4 bases, with 11 bases lying between them. CDR1 is SQVTM and CDR2 is ANQGSEA in the germline V gene. CDR3 in DNA: TGCAGCGTTGGGACGGGGTTCGGAAACACCATATATTTT. Translation gives CSVGTGFGNTIYF.

The chain employs TRBV5-1 and TRBJ1-1; TRBD1 matches at 12 bases. Germline CDR1 SGHRS, CDR2 YFSETQ. The CDR3 has 16 residues. The V gene end was trimmed by 6 bases and the J gene end by 2 bases; junction bases not matched to a gene: 8. CDR3 nucleotide sequence: TGCGCCAGCAACCCGGGACAGGGGGCTCCTAACACTGAAGCTTTCTTT. Residues: CASNPGQGAPNTEAFF.

This clonotype was recorded many times. The V gene is TRBV11-2, the J gene TRBJ2-1; D is undetermined. Germline V gene sequence: CDR1 SGHAT, CDR2 FQNNGV. Trimming left V 5 bases short and J 5 bases short, with 13 bases between. The length of the CDR3 is 14 residues. CDR3 in amino acids: CASSNSPEDNEQFF. In nucleotides, the CDR3 is TGTGCCAGCAGCAATAGTCCAGAGGACAATGAGCAGTTCTTC.

This clonotype was recorded a few times. The V gene is TRBV2, the J gene TRBJ1-1; D is unclear. Germline CDR1 reads SNHLY; CDR2 reads FYNNEI. The CDR3 is made up of 11 amino acids. The V gene lost 7 bases and the J gene lost 0 bases, with 3 bases spanning the gap. The CDR3 region is CASNLNTEAFF. The CDR3 region has the DNA TGTGCCAGCAATCTGAACACTGAAGCTTTCTTT. The variable domain in full, with the rest retrieved from reference TRBV2 and TRBJ1-1, is EPEVTQTPSHQVTQMGQEVILRCVPISNHLYFYWYRQILGQKVEFLVSFYNNEISEKSEIFDDQFSVERPDGSNFTLKIRSTKLEDSAMYFCASNLNTEAFFGQGTRLTVV.

The chain's CDR3 is CASSSSGGHQPTEAFF. CDR3 nucleotides: TGCGCCAGCAGCTCCTCGGGCGGCCACCAGCCCACTGAAGCTTTCTTT. The V gene is TRBV5-1, the J gene TRBJ1-1, with D uncertain. Between the trimmed V and J ends, which lost 3 bases and 4 bases, there was a span of 19 bases. This CDR3 has 16 amino acids. Germline CDR1 reads SGHRS; CDR2 reads YFSETQ.

This clonotype was counted between two and nine times. Here the CDR3 DNA reads TGTGCCAGCAGTTTAGTAGGCGCGCACACAGATACGCAGTATTTT. Translation: CASSLVGAHTDTQYF. The chain has TRBV28 and TRBJ2-3; D ambiguous. Trimming took off 2 bases at V and 2 bases at J, with 11 bases between the two ends. Per germline, CDR1 MDHEN and CDR2 SYDVKM. This CDR3 spans 15 amino acids.

This clonotype was seen at least ten times. CDR3 in amino acids: CATSRVIRDLGPEQFF. The DNA for the CDR3 is TGTGCCACCAGCAGAGTAATTAGGGATTTGGGGCCTGAGCAGTTCTTC. The chain couples TRBV15 to TRBJ2-1, with D perhaps TRBD1 (5 bases). The CDR3 runs to 16 residues. Germline lookup yields CDR1 LNHNV and CDR2 YYDKDF (reference sequence). V was pared by 1 base and J by 9 bases, with 19 bases between.

The chain is built from TRBV6-2 or TRBV6-3 and TRBJ2-1; TRBD1 might be the D (5 bases). The CDR3 totals 17 residues. V lost 1 base to trimming and J lost 0 bases, with 13 bases between them. Germline-derived CDR1 and CDR2 are MNHEY and SVGEGT. CDR3 sequence: CASSYLPGIISYNEQFF. Written as DNA, the CDR3 is TGTGCCAGCAGTTACTTGCCAGGGATTATCTCCTACAATGAGCAGTTCTTC.

This clonotype was seen a handful of times. The chain uses TRBV10-3 and TRBJ1-4; 9 bases match TRBD1. Germline assignment: CDR1 ENHRY and CDR2 SYGVKD. Losses at the gene ends were 6 bases for V and 7 bases for J; bases not matched to a gene: 12. The CDR3 has 16 amino acids. The CDR3 sequence is CAISSGTGNGAEKLFF. In DNA form, the CDR3 reads TGTGCCATCAGCTCCGGGACAGGGAATGGTGCTGAAAAACTGTTTTTT.

This clonotype was counted a few times. This chain links TRBV10-3 with TRBJ2-7; 13 bases line up with TRBD2. Unmatched junction bases numbered 5, after V lost 4 bases and J lost 2 bases. Per germline, CDR1 ENHRY and CDR2 SYGVKD. The CDR3 covers 16 residues. Here the CDR3 DNA reads TGTGCCATCAGTGGGACTAGCGGGAGCGGGGCCTACGAGCAGTACTTC. Amino acids: CAISGTSGSGAYEQYF.

This chain connects TRBV6-1 to TRBJ2-3; D may match TRBD1 or TRBD2 (6 bases each). The V end lost 8 bases, the J end lost 8 bases, and 23 bases lay between the germline ends. This CDR3 has 15 residues. Germline CDR1 MNHNS, CDR2 SASEGT. CDR3 sequence (DNA): TGTGCCAGCCCGGAAGGGGGGAGATTTTCAGGTACGCAGTATTTT. Translating gives CASPEGGRFSGTQYF.

The rearrangement links TRBV20-1 to TRBJ2-7; the match to TRBD2 covers 8 bases. This CDR3 has 13 amino acids. Looked up from germline, CDR1 is DFQATT and CDR2 is SNEGSKA (reference sequence). CDR3 DNA: TGCAGCCCTAGAAATAGCGGGAACAACGAGCAGTACTTC. It specifies CSPRNSGNNEQYF.

This chain links TRBV10-3 with TRBJ2-7; D gene ambiguous. V lost 3 bases and J lost 8, with 11 bases in between. The CDR3 covers 12 residues. Looked up from germline, CDR1 is ENHRY and CDR2 is SYGVKD. The chain's CDR3 is CAISDIAAKQYF. DNA for the CDR3: TGTGCCATCAGTGATATTGCAGCGAAGCAGTACTTC.

The rearrangement uses TRBV20-1 and TRBJ1-5; TRBD1 agrees at 7 bases. V was pared by 6 bases and J by 1 base, with 6 bases of the junction left unmatched. The CDR3 runs 14 residues. Per germline, CDR1 DFQATT and CDR2 SNEGSKA (reference sequence). CDR3: CSAHSGGSNQPQHF. CDR3 DNA sequence: TGCAGTGCCCATTCAGGGGGGAGCAATCAGCCCCAGCATTTT.

This clonotype was picked up many times. The chain recombines TRBV7-6 with TRBJ1-6; D might be TRBD1 (5 bases). Germline V lookup: CDR1 SGHVS, CDR2 FNYEAQ. The V and J ends lost 5 bases and 5 bases respectively, with 10 bases between them. This CDR3 is built from 14 residues. CDR3 protein: CASSRGQNNSPLHF. CDR3 sequence (DNA): TGTGCCAGCAGCCGGGGCCAGAATAATTCACCCCTCCACTTT.

The chain couples TRBV6-5 to TRBJ2-7; D is uncertain. The germline CDR1 and CDR2 sequences are MNHEY and SVGAGI. Trimming stripped 4 bases from V and 2 bases from J, with 12 bases between. The CDR3 runs 14 residues. CDR3 protein: CASSSPVDPYEQYF. DNA of the CDR3: TGTGCCAGCAGTTCGCCAGTGGATCCCTACGAGCAGTACTTC.

The table lists this clonotype with many counts. Written as DNA, the CDR3 is TGCAGTGCTAGGAAGGGGGGGGCGAACTACTACGAGCAGTACTTC. Amino acids: CSARKGGANYYEQYF. The chain employs TRBV20-1 and TRBJ2-7; weak D call: TRBD2 (7 bases). Trimming cost V 3 bases and J 3 bases, with 18 bases left between them. The germline V gene has CDR1 DFQATT and CDR2 SNEGSKA (reference sequence). This CDR3 has 15 residues.